The rows below give T cell receptor beta chains drawn from one sample of a study of beta chain features in type 1 diabetes. Profiling relied on immunoSEQ multiplex PCR, and the TCRdb table lists in-frame clones only, not all of them. The sample lists about 350,000 clones; roughly 21% were seen once. The sequencing input was naive CD4+ T cells from blood. The source is a woman in her late teens or twenties in good health. Each CDR3 is given with its conserved first and last residue. The D gene is left open where the match is weak. Rows may omit the clone size; those that give it use once, few, many or a size class.

>.|TRBV30|.|TRBJ1-3
TGTGCTTGGAGGCCAGGGTCGGGAAACACCATATATTTT
CAWRPGSGNTIYF
>.|TRBV28|TRBD2|TRBJ2-7
TGTGCCAGCAGCCCAACGGGAGGGGGCTCCTACGAGCAGTACTTC
CASSPTGGGSYEQYF
>few|TRBV5-1|.|TRBJ2-1
TGCGCCAGCAGCTTAAGGACTGGTCACAATGAGCAGTTCTTC
CASSLRTGHNEQFF
>.|TRBV19|TRBD2|TRBJ2-5
TGTGCCAGTAGCAAAGCGGGGACTAGCGGGAGAGAGACCCAGTACTTC
CASSKAGTSGRETQYF
>.|TRBV9|.|TRBJ2-3
TGTGCCAGCAGCGTAGTTGCGGGGGCGGGGGATACGCAGTATTTT
CASSVVAGAGDTQYF
>.|TRBV7-9|.|TRBJ2-7
TGTGCCAGCAGCCCCAAGGTGGGCAGGGCCTACGAGCAGTACTTC
CASSPKVGRAYEQYF
>few|TRBV29-1|.|TRBJ1-5
TGCAGCGTTGCCGGGCAGGGGCAGCCCCAGCATTTT
CSVAGQGQPQHF
>.|TRBV2|.|TRBJ2-5
TGTGCCAGCAGTGACCGGTTAGCTGAGGGGACCCAGTACTTC
CASSDRLAEGTQYF
>few|TRBV5-1|.|TRBJ2-1
TGCGCCAGCAGCAAACTCATAGAGAATGAGCAGTTCTTC
CASSKLIENEQFF
>few|TRBV7-9|TRBD1|TRBJ2-5
TGTGCCAGCAGCCCGACAGGGATTTTGAAGACCCAGTACTTC
CASSPTGILKTQYF
>few|TRBV7-9|.|TRBJ1-4
TGTGCCACGGGGGAAAAACTGTTTTTT
CATGEKLFF
>few|TRBV14|TRBD2|TRBJ2-1
TGTGCCAGCAGCCCCGGACTAGCCTACAATGAGCAGTTCTTC
CASSPGLAYNEQFF
>few|TRBV5-6|.|TRBJ1-2
TGTGCCAGCAGCTTGATCGGGGGCTATGGCTACACCTTC
CASSLIGGYGYTF
>.|TRBV4-2|.|TRBJ1-6
TGTGCCAGCAGCCAAGATTCCGATTCACCCCTCCACTTT
CASSQDSDSPLHF
>.|TRBV5-1|TRBD2|TRBJ2-2
TGCGCCAGCAGCTTCGGCGGGGGGAACACCGGGGAGCTGTTTTTT
CASSFGGGNTGELFF
>few|TRBV18|TRBD2|TRBJ2-3
TGTGCCAGCTCACCACCTAGCGGGGGTCATACGCAGTATTTT
CASSPPSGGHTQYF
>few|TRBV7-9|TRBD2|TRBJ2-1
TGTGCCAGCAGCTTCCTAGCAGGAGCGGGAGCTGACAATGAGCAGTTCTTC
CASSFLAGAGADNEQFF
>.|TRBV4-3|.|TRBJ2-5
TGCGCCAGCAGCCAAGACGTGGGGGCCCAACACCAAGAGACCCAGTACTTC
CASSQDVGAQHQETQYF
>.|TRBV21-1|.|TRBJ2-3
TGTGCCAGCAGCAAAGGACAGGGGCCCGATACGCAGTATTTT
CASSKGQGPDTQYF
>few|TRBV27|TRBD1|TRBJ2-5
TGTGCCAGCAGTTTGGGGGACAGGCAAGAGACCCAGTACTTC
CASSLGDRQETQYF
>few|TRBV6-5|TRBD1|TRBJ1-1
TGTGCCAGCAGTCATACAGGGGCTCCGAACACTGAAGCTTTCTTT
CASSHTGAPNTEAFF
>once|TRBV5-4|.|TRBJ1-1
TGTGCCAGCAGCTTGGCCGAGTCTCTGAACACTGAAGCTTTCTTT
CASSLAESLNTEAFF
>few|TRBV18|TRBD1|TRBJ2-5
TGTGCCAGCTCCCGGGACAGGCAAGAGACCCAGTACTTC
CASSRDRQETQYF
>few|TRBV5-6|TRBD1|TRBJ1-2
TGTGCCAGCAGCTTGGTCGAGACAGGGTTTGGCTACACCTTC
CASSLVETGFGYTF
>.|TRBV29-1|.|TRBJ2-4
TGCAGCGTTGGAGCAGGGGCCGGGAAAAACATTCAGTACTTC
CSVGAGAGKNIQYF
>.|TRBV19|.|TRBJ2-6
TGTGCCAGTAGGCCGACTAGTGCTCCTGGGGCCAACGTCCTGACTTTC
CASRPTSAPGANVLTF
>few|TRBV5-1|TRBD1|TRBJ2-1
TGCGCCAGCAGTCCGAAGGGGGCGGGCTCCTACAATGAGCAGTTCTTC
CASSPKGAGSYNEQFF
>few|TRBV5-1|.|TRBJ1-4
TGCGCCAGCAGCTTGAAGACAGCAACTAATGAAAAACTGTTTTTT
CASSLKTATNEKLFF
>.|TRBV7-2|TRBD2|TRBJ2-3
TGTGCCAGCAGCCGGACTAGCGTTTTCACAGATACGCAGTATTTT
CASSRTSVFTDTQYF
>.|TRBV5-1|.|TRBJ2-5
TGCGCCAGCAGCTTCCCTCAGGGATTAGGGGAAGAGACCCAGTACTTC
CASSFPQGLGEETQYF